A selection of T cell receptor beta chains follows, all from one sample in a study of CD8+ T cells in alopecia areata. Assay used: immunoSEQ multiplex PCR; TCRdb lists only in-frame clones, some missing. The table lists approximately 200,000 clones, about three fifths of them singletons. This sample comprised CD4+ T cells sorted from blood, obtained at week 4, from a patient treated with tofacitinib. The receptors stem from a human donor with alopecia areata. Each CDR3 is given with its conserved first and last residue. The D gene is left open where the match is weak. The size field is filled for only some rows; it gives once, few, many or a size class.

j_gene | abundance | v_gene | d_gene | CDR3nt | CDR3aa
TRBJ1-2 | NA | TRBV5-4 | TRBD1 | TGTGCCAGCAGCTTCGGACAGGGGTTTGGTGGCTACACCTTC | CASSFGQGFGGYTF
TRBJ1-2 | NA | TRBV15 | TRBD1 | TGTGCCACCAGCAGAGTAAGACAGGGGAACTATGGCTACACCTTC | CATSRVRQGNYGYTF
TRBJ2-5 | once | TRBV29-1 | TRBD1 | TGCAGCGTTGAAGCACCGGACAGGGGGGTACGAGAGACCCAGTACTTC | CSVEAPDRGVRETQYF
TRBJ1-1 | NA | TRBV15 | NA | TGTGCCACCAGCGGGGGGCTGAACACTGAAGCTTTCTTT | CATSGGLNTEAFF
TRBJ2-7 | NA | TRBV25-1 | NA | TGTGCCAGCAGTGAAGGTGGGACCTACGAGCAGTACTTC | CASSEGGTYEQYF
TRBJ1-6 | NA | TRBV7-9 | TRBD1 | TGTGCCAGCAGCCCGGGGACAGCCAATTCACCCCTCCACTTT | CASSPGTANSPLHF
TRBJ2-1 | NA | TRBV5-4 | NA | TGTGCCAGCAGCTTCGAAACCCTCTCCTACAATGAGCAGTTCTTC | CASSFETLSYNEQFF
TRBJ1-1 | NA | TRBV2 | NA | TGTGCCAGCAGTGAAACGGGGCTCGGTACTGAAGCTTTCTTT | CASSETGLGTEAFF
TRBJ2-3 | NA | TRBV4-2 | NA | TGTGCCAGCAGCCAAGATCAAACCGGGGGCAGAGATACGCAGTATTTT | CASSQDQTGGRDTQYF
TRBJ2-5 | few | TRBV29-1 | NA | TGCAGCGTTGGGATATTGGCAGGTCAAGAGACCCAGTACTTC | CSVGILAGQETQYF
TRBJ1-2 | NA | TRBV7-9 | NA | TGTGCCAGCAGCTTAGGAACCTATGGCTACACCTTC | CASSLGTYGYTF
TRBJ1-5 | NA | TRBV7-2 | TRBD1 | TGTGCCAGCAGCCAGACAGGGGCAGGTCAGCCCCAGCATTTT | CASSQTGAGQPQHF
TRBJ2-2 | NA | TRBV27 | TRBD1 | TGTGCCAGCAGTGCTAACAGGGGGCGCGGGGAGCTGTTTTTT | CASSANRGRGELFF
TRBJ2-7 | NA | TRBV30 | NA | TGTGCCTGGGCCTCGAGGGAAGAGCAGTACTTC | CAWASREEQYF
TRBJ2-2 | few | TRBV11-2 | NA | TGTGCCAGCAGCTGGTATAGGACAGAGGCCGGGGAGCTGTTTTTT | CASSWYRTEAGELFF
TRBJ1-1 | few | TRBV7-2 | TRBD1 | TGTGCCAGCAGCTATGACAGGGGGCGGAAGGCTTTCTTT | CASSYDRGRKAFF
TRBJ2-5 | once | TRBV9 | NA | TGTGCCAGCAGCATCCGGGGGAGGCAAGTAGAGACCCAGTACTTC | CASSIRGRQVETQYF
TRBJ2-6 | NA | TRBV9 | NA | TGTGCCAGCAGCGCTTACTTTTTAACAGGGACTGGGGCCAACGTCCTGACTTTC | CASSAYFLTGTGANVLTF
TRBJ2-2 | NA | TRBV7-2 | NA | TGTGCCACCCGGCGGAGTGGGGAGCACACCGGGGAGCTGTTTTTT | CATRRSGEHTGELFF
TRBJ2-5 | NA | TRBV7-7 | NA | TGTGCTAGCAGCTTAGACGTGGCGGGGACCCAGTACTTC | CASSLDVAGTQYF
TRBJ2-6 | NA | TRBV30 | NA | TGTGCCTGGAGCGTACGGAGCTCTGGGGCCAACGTCCTGACTTTC | CAWSVRSSGANVLTF
TRBJ2-7 | NA | TRBV19 | TRBD1 | TGTGCCAGTAGCAACCGGTTCGCACAGGGGGCTGACGAGCAGTACTTC | CASSNRFAQGADEQYF
TRBJ2-7 | NA | TRBV29-1 | NA | TGCAGCGTTGGTGGCAACTACGAGCAGTACTTC | CSVGGNYEQYF
TRBJ2-5 | NA | TRBV4-1 | NA | TGCGCCAGCAGCCAGGGCACACAAGAGACCCAGTACTTC | CASSQGTQETQYF
TRBJ2-2 | NA | TRBV6-6 | NA | TGTGCCAGCAGCCGGGACGGTTCGGTCACGGGGCTGTTTTTT | CASSRDGSVTGLFF
TRBJ2-1 | NA | TRBV25-1 | NA | TGTGCCACCACAGGGATCTGGACGCAGTTCTTC | CATTGIWTQFF
TRBJ2-6 | NA | TRBV29-1 | NA | TGCAGCGTCCCCGGACGACCGGGGGCTGGGGCCAACGTCCTGACTTTC | CSVPGRPGAGANVLTF
TRBJ1-4 | NA | TRBV4-1 | TRBD1 | TGCGCCAGCAGCCAAGGGGGAGAGACAGGGGACACAAAACTGTTTTTT | CASSQGGETGDTKLFF
TRBJ1-2 | NA | TRBV29-1 | NA | TGCAGCGTTGAGGGGAGAGGGGAAGGCTACACCTTC | CSVEGRGEGYTF
TRBJ1-2 | NA | TRBV30 | NA | TGTGCCTGGAGGAGGCTTAAGGGCCCCTATGGCTACACCTTC | CAWRRLKGPYGYTF
TRBJ2-7 | NA | TRBV5-4 | NA | TGTGCCAGCAGCCACGCCGTGCAATGGGGGACGGGAGAGCAGTACTTC | CASSHAVQWGTGEQYF
TRBJ1-6 | NA | TRBV30 | NA | TGTGCCTGGAGTGTAACGGAGAATAATTCACCCCTCCACTTT | CAWSVTENNSPLHF
TRBJ2-2 | NA | TRBV2 | TRBD1 | TGTGCCAGCAGTAAGACAGGGAGCACCGGGGAGCTGTTTTTT | CASSKTGSTGELFF
TRBJ2-2 | NA | TRBV7-9 | TRBD1 | TGTACCAGCAGCTCGGGACAGGGATACACCGGGGAGCTGTTTTTT | CTSSSGQGYTGELFF
TRBJ1-6 | NA | TRBV19 | NA | TGTGCCAGTAACGGGGGCGATTATAATTCACCCCTCCACTTT | CASNGGDYNSPLHF
TRBJ1-3 | NA | TRBV4-1 | TRBD1 | TGCGCCAGCAGCTCCCAGGACAGGGTTGGAAACACCATATATTTT | CASSSQDRVGNTIYF
TRBJ1-1 | NA | TRBV15 | NA | TGTGCCACCAGCAGAGATGGCCTTGGTCGGAACACTGAAGCTTTCTTT | CATSRDGLGRNTEAFF
TRBJ1-5 | NA | TRBV9 | NA | TGTGCCAGCAGCGTAGAGACCAATCAGCCCCAGCATTTT | CASSVETNQPQHF
TRBJ1-2 | NA | TRBV7-9 | NA | TGTGCCAGCAGCTTAGTTGGCATCCGCTGGGATGGCTACACCTTC | CASSLVGIRWDGYTF
TRBJ2-5 | NA | TRBV15 | NA | TGTGCCACCAGCAGAGATCAGGGGAAGGAAGAGACCCAGTACTTC | CATSRDQGKEETQYF
TRBJ1-5 | NA | TRBV30 | NA | TGTGCCTGGAGTGCCCGCGTCGAAGGGCCCCAGCATTTT | CAWSARVEGPQHF
TRBJ1-2 | few | TRBV10-3 | NA | TGTGCCATCAGGGGGACGGCCCCTCAAACCTTC | CAIRGTAPQTF
TRBJ1-2 | NA | TRBV2 | TRBD1 | TGTGCCACCCGATTGGGACAGGAACGAATTGGCTACACCTTC | CATRLGQERIGYTF
TRBJ2-5 | NA | TRBV14 | TRBD1 | TGTGCCAGCAGCAAAGGACAGGGGAGGGACCAGTACTTC | CASSKGQGRDQYF
TRBJ1-6 | NA | TRBV30 | TRBD1 | TGTGCCTGGAGGTACAGGGGGCTTAGGGATTCACCCCTCCACTTT | CAWRYRGLRDSPLHF
TRBJ2-2 | NA | TRBV29-1 | TRBD2 | TGCAGCGTTGGCGGGACTAGCGGGGGGTTGAACACCGGGGAGCTGTTTTTT | CSVGGTSGGLNTGELFF
TRBJ1-1 | NA | TRBV7-7 | NA | TGTGCTAGCAGCTTCAAGACCAACACTGAAGCTTTCTTT | CASSFKTNTEAFF
TRBJ1-1 | NA | TRBV4-1 | NA | TGCGCCAGCAGCCAGGCGGGCGTCACAGGCACTGAAGCTTTCTTT | CASSQAGVTGTEAFF
TRBJ1-1 | NA | TRBV15 | NA | TGTGCCACCAGCAGGGAACAGGGTCCGAACACTGAAGCTTTCTTT | CATSREQGPNTEAFF
TRBJ2-5 | NA | TRBV5-1 | TRBD2 | TGCGCCAGCAGCGTGGGACTAGCGGGGGGGAAGGAGACCCAGTACTTC | CASSVGLAGGKETQYF
TRBJ1-1 | NA | TRBV29-1 | NA | TGCAGCGTTGTGGGGGAGGATGAAGCTTTCTTT | CSVVGEDEAFF
TRBJ2-5 | once | TRBV18 | NA | TGTGCCAGCTCACCACGGAGTATACGAGAGACCCAGTACTTC | CASSPRSIRETQYF
TRBJ2-5 | few | TRBV9 | TRBD2 | TGTGCCAGCAGCCCCTACCCCGGACTAGCGGGGGGCCAAGAGACCCAGTACTTC | CASSPYPGLAGGQETQYF
TRBJ2-7 | NA | TRBV28 | TRBD2 | TGTGCCAGCAGTGAAACTAGCGGGGGGGCCCACGAGCAGTACTTC | CASSETSGGAHEQYF
TRBJ2-7 | few | TRBV7-9 | TRBD1 | TGTGCCAGCAGCTTCGGGACAGGGGGTAACGAGCAGTACTTC | CASSFGTGGNEQYF
TRBJ2-1 | NA | TRBV10-3 | NA | TGTGCCATCACTGGCAGGAGCTCCTACAATGAGCAGTTCTTC | CAITGRSSYNEQFF
TRBJ1-6 | NA | TRBV7-9 | NA | TGTGCCTCCGGTTGGCTGTATTCACCCCTCCACTTT | CASGWLYSPLHF
TRBJ2-5 | NA | TRBV13 | NA | TGTGCCAGCAGCTCGAAAAGACAGCCGCAAGAGACCCAGTACTTC | CASSSKRQPQETQYF